The 11 T cell receptor beta chains below all came from one sample that was sequenced in a study of siplizumab effects on memory and regulatory T cells. Assay used: immunoSEQ multiplex PCR; TCRdb lists only in-frame clones, some missing. The sample has 70,000 or so clones, 88% seen once. What was sequenced was Tregs sorted from blood. The receptors here all came from a human donor in good health.

In DNA form, the CDR3 reads TGTGCCACCAGCAGAGGGGGACTGTACGGCTACACCTTC. Translated: CATSRGGLYGYTF. J is TRBJ1-2 and V is TRBV15, with TRBD1 as a possible D gene (5 bases). Trimming cost V 1 base and J 8 bases, with 11 bases left between them. This CDR3 has 13 amino acids. Germline V gene data show CDR1 as LNHNV and CDR2 as YYDKDF (reference sequence).

This clone was found a few times. This chain joins TRBV7-9 and TRBJ2-1; weak D call: TRBD2 (5 bases). V dropped 1 base and J dropped 13 bases, with 17 bases sitting between them. The CDR3 runs 14 residues. Germline V lookup: CDR1 SEHNR, CDR2 FQNEAQ (reference sequence). The CDR3 spells CASSLVTSHGVQFF. CDR3 DNA: TGTGCCAGCAGCTTAGTCACTAGTCATGGGGTTCAGTTCTTC.

This clone was counted a few times. The chain joins TRBV30 to TRBJ1-1; D remains unclear. CDR1 is GTSNPN, CDR2 SVGIG, per germline (reference sequence). V dropped 3 bases and J dropped 1 base, with 3 bases sitting between them. The CDR3 contains 11 residues. The CDR3 region has the DNA TGTGCCTGGAGACAGAACACTGAAGCTTTCTTT. Translated, it gives CAWRQNTEAFF.

This sequence joins TRBV18 and TRBJ2-1; 8 bases are a match to TRBD1. Looked up from germline, CDR1 is KGHSH and CDR2 is LQKENI. After removal of 0 bases from V and 9 bases from J, the junction contained 10 bases not matched to a gene. The CDR3 covers 16 residues. The CDR3 reads CASSPPWTGRSSEQFF. The CDR3 bases are TGTGCCAGCTCACCACCTTGGACAGGGAGGTCAAGTGAGCAGTTCTTC.

This clone is judged medium-sized. This chain uses TRBV9 with TRBJ1-1; 8 positions match TRBD1. Germline V gene sequence: CDR1 SGDLS, CDR2 YYNGEE. Germline trimming cut 7 bases from V and 1 base from J; bases unmatched to any gene: 0. The CDR3 extends over 12 amino acids. The CDR3 DNA reads as TGTGCCAGCCAGGGGGCGAACACTGAAGCTTTCTTT. Translation: CASQGANTEAFF.

CDR3 in amino acids: CAWGQGADTQYF. The CDR3 nucleotides are TGTGCCTGGGGACAGGGTGCAGATACGCAGTATTTT. This chain uses TRBV30 with TRBJ2-3; TRBD1 agrees at 8 bases. The V gene's germline CDR1 is GTSNPN and CDR2 SVGIG (reference sequence). The junction had 2 bases not matched to a gene; V was cut back by 5 bases and J by 4 bases. The length of the CDR3 is 12 residues. The whole variable domain, filled in from reference TRBV30 and TRBJ2-3, reads SQTIHQWPATLVQPVGSPLSLECTVEGTSNPNLYWYRQAAGRGLQLLFYSVGIGQISSEVPQNLSASRPQDRQFILSSKKLLLSDSGFYLCAWGQGADTQYFGPGTRLTVL.

The chain is built from TRBV7-2 and TRBJ2-4; D is possibly TRBD1 or TRBD2 (5 bases each). The germline V gene has CDR1 SGHTA and CDR2 FQGNSA. V lost 5 bases, J lost 3 bases, and 17 bases lay in between. The CDR3 sequence is 16 residues long. CDR3 nucleotides: TGTGCCAGCAGCAAATACAGGCGCGCGGGCAAAAACATTCAGTACTTC. This translates into CASSKYRRAGKNIQYF.

CDR3 amino acids: CASSEGQGWTYGYTF. The CDR3 nucleotides read TGTGCCAGCAGTGAAGGGCAGGGGTGGACCTATGGCTACACCTTC. The V and J genes are TRBV2 and TRBJ1-2; the D gene is possibly TRBD1 (6 bases). The germline V and J ends were trimmed by 1 base and 4 bases, with 13 bases remaining between them. The length of the CDR3 is 15 residues. Germline lookup yields CDR1 SNHLY and CDR2 FYNNEI.

This clone was seen only a few times. The rearrangement uses TRBV4-1 and TRBJ1-5, with D uncertain. The germline gives CDR1 MGHRA, CDR2 YSYEKL. This CDR3 has 14 residues. Trimming took 1 base from V and 7 from J, leaving 11 bases between them. Here the CDR3 reads CASSQVPRAQPQHF. The CDR3 nucleotides are TGCGCCAGCAGCCAAGTCCCCCGGGCCCAGCCCCAGCATTTT.

V is TRBV7-8 and J is TRBJ2-7; unclear D gene. Trimming removed 5 bases from V and 5 bases from J, with 10 bases in between. CDR3 length equals 12 residues. Germline V gene sequence: CDR1 SGHVS, CDR2 FQNEAQ. The CDR3 DNA reads TGTGCCAGCAGCCCCCGCAGCCACGAGCAGTACTTC. Amino acid sequence: CASSPRSHEQYF.

This clone appeared a few times. The chain links TRBV18 to TRBJ1-1; no clear D gene. Germline V gives CDR1 KGHSH, CDR2 LQKENI. The CDR3 runs 12 residues. V was pared by 5 bases and J by 4 bases, with 8 bases between. CDR3 amino acids: CASSKVVTEAFF. CDR3 DNA sequence: TGTGCCAGCTCAAAGGTTGTCACTGAAGCTTTCTTT.